What follows describes a single T cell receptor beta chain. The same CDR3 is also encoded by other DNA sequences in this sample. The CDR3 runs 14 residues. Germline values: CDR1 LGHNT, CDR2 FRNRAP. The V end lost 1 base, the J end lost 1 base, and 7 bases lay between the germline ends. The data stem from a study of blood T cell repertoires in COVID-19. Turning to the study itself: Acute and convalescent COVID-19 samples came from the United States, Italy and Spain. Nucleic acid was either cDNA or gDNA, and it came from T cells, B-cell-depleted T cells, or PBMCs.

Original processing methods: Amplification of reference gene primers was used by the study to estimate nucleated cell counts. Profiled with immunoSEQ multiplex PCR; TCRdb holds only in-frame clones, not every one. That table supplies the V and J calls and clone size; D and trimming were determined from the DNA. The sample shows about 270,000 clones, around 85% of them seen only once. This clonotype originated in a woman in her 70s with acute or convalescent COVID-19. The chain employs TRBV12-5 and TRBJ1-1, with TRBD1 as a possible D gene (6 bases). Sequences were obtained from peripheral blood. CDR3 coding DNA: TGTGCTAGTGGTTTGGGAGGGGGGAACACTGAAGCTTTCTTT. Translating it yields CASGLGGGNTEAFF.